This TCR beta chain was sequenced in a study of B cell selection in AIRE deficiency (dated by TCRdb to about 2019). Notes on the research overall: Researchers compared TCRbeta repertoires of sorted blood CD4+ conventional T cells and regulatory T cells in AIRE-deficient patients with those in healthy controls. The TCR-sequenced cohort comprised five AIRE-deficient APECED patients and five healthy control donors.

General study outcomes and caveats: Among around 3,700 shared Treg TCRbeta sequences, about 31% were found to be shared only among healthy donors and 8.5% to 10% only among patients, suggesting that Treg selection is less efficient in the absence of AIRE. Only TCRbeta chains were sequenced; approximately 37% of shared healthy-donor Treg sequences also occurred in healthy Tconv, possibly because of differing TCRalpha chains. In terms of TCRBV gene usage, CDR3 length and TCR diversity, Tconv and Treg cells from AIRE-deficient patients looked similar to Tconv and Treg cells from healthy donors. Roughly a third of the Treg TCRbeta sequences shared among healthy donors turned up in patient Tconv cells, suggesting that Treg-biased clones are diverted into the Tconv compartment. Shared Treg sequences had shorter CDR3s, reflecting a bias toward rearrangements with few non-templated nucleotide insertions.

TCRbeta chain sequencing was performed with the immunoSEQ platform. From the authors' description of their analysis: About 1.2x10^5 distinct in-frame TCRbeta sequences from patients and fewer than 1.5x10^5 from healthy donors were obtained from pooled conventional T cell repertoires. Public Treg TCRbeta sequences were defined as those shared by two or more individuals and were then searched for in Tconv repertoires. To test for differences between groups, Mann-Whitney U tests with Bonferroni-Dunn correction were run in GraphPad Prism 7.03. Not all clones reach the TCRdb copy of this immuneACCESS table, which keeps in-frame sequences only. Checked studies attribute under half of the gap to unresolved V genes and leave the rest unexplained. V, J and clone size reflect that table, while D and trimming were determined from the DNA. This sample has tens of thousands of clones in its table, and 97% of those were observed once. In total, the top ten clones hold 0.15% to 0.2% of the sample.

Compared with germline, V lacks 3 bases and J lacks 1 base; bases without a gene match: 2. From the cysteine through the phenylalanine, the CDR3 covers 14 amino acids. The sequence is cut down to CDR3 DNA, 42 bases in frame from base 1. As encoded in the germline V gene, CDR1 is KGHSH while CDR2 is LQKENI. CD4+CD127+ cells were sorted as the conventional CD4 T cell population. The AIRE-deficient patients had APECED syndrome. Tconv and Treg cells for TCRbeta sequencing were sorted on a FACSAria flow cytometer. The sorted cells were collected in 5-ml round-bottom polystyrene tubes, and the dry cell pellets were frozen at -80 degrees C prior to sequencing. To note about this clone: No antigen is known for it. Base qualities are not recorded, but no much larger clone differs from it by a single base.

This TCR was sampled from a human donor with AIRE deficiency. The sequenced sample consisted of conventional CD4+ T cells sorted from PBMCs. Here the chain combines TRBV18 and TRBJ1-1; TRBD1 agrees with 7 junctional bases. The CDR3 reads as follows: CASSPGTANTEAFF. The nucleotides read TGTGCCAGCTCACCTGGGACAGCGAACACTGAAGCTTTCTTT.